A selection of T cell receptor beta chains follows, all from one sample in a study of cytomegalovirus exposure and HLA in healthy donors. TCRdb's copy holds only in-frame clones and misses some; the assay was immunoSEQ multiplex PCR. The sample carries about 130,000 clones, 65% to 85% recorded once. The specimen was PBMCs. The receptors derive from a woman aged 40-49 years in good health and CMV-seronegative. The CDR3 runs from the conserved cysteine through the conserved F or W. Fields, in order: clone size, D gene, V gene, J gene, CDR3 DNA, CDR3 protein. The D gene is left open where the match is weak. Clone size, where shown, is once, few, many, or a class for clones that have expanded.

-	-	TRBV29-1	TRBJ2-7	TGCAGCGTCGCCCCAGCGGGCTACGAGCAGTACTTC	CSVAPAGYEQYF
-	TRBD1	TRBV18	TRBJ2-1	TGTGCCAGCTCACCAGGGCAGGGGGACTACAATGAGCAGTTCTTC	CASSPGQGDYNEQFF
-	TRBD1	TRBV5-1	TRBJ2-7	TGCGCCAGCAGGGACAGGGCCTACGAGCAGTACTTC	CASRDRAYEQYF
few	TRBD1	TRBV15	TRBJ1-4	TGTGCCACCAGCGGACGTATAGGACAGGGAAATGAAAAACTGTTTTTT	CATSGRIGQGNEKLFF
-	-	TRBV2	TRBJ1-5	TGTGCCAGCACCGTCGGGGTGGCGAGCAATCAGCCCCAGCATTTT	CASTVGVASNQPQHF
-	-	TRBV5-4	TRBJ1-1	TGTGCCAGCAGCTTGTCTCGGAACACTGAAGCTTTCTTT	CASSLSRNTEAFF
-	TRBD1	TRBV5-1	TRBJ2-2	TGCGCCAGCAGCCCACCGGGACAGGAGGGCACCGGGGAGCTGTTTTTT	CASSPPGQEGTGELFF
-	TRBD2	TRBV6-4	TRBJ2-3	TGTGCCAGCAGTTCCCTTTCGGGGGGGTCAGATACGCAGTATTTT	CASSSLSGGSDTQYF
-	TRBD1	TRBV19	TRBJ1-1	TGTGCCAGTAGTATTTCGGGACAGGGGGCTCCTGAAGCTTTCTTT	CASSISGQGAPEAFF
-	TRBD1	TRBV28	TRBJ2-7	TGTGCCAGCATACTCGGACAGGGGGCCTACGAGCAGTACTTC	CASILGQGAYEQYF
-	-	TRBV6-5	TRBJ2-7	TGTGCCAGCAGTCCGGGACAAAGGGCATCCTACGAGCAGTACTTC	CASSPGQRASYEQYF
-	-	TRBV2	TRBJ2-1	TGTGCCAGCCAGGGCGCCGCCGGATACAATGAGCAGTTCTTC	CASQGAAGYNEQFF
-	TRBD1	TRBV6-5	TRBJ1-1	TGTGCCAGCAGCCGGACAGGGAGGAACACTGAAGCTTTCTTT	CASSRTGRNTEAFF
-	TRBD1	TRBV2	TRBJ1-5	TGTGCCAGCAGTATAGCAGGGGGCGGCAATCAGCCCCAGCATTTT	CASSIAGGGNQPQHF
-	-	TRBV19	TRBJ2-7	TGTGCCAGTAGTATAGCCCTCCCCTACGAGCAGTACTTC	CASSIALPYEQYF
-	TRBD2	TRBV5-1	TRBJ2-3	TGCGCCAGCAGCTTGAGAGGCGGGAGTTCAGATACGCAGTATTTT	CASSLRGGSSDTQYF
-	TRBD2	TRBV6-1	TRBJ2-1	TGTGCCAGCAGGGCCTGGACTAGCGGGTTGAATGAGCAGTTCTTC	CASRAWTSGLNEQFF
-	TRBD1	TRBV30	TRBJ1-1	TGTGCCTGGAGTGTACAGGGGGACACTGAAGCTTTCTTT	CAWSVQGDTEAFF
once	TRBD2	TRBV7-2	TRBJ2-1	TGTGCCAGCAGCTTGCTCATGGGGGGGAACAATGAGCAGTTCTTC	CASSLLMGGNNEQFF
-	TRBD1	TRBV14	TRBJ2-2	TGTGCCAGCAGCCAGAATAACCCACAGGGGTCGAGCACCGGGGAGCTGTTTTTT	CASSQNNPQGSSTGELFF
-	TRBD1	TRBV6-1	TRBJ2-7	TGTGCCAGCAGTCGGACAGGAGATACCTACGAGCAGTACTTC	CASSRTGDTYEQYF
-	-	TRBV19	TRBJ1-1	TGTGCCAGTAATTTTGACAGAAACACTGAAGCTTTCTTT	CASNFDRNTEAFF
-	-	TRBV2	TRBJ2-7	TGTGCCGGGGCGGAGCGCCAGGGGATCTACGAGCAGTACTTC	CAGAERQGIYEQYF
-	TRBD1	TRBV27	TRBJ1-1	TGTGCCAGCAGGGCGGGACAGGGTGAAGCTTTCTTT	CASRAGQGEAFF
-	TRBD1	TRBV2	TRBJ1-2	TGTGCCAGCAGTGAAAAGGGACAGGGTTTGGTGAGGGGCTACACCTTC	CASSEKGQGLVRGYTF
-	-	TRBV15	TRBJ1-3	TGTGCCACCAGCAGAGACGGCTCTGGAAACACCATATATTTT	CATSRDGSGNTIYF